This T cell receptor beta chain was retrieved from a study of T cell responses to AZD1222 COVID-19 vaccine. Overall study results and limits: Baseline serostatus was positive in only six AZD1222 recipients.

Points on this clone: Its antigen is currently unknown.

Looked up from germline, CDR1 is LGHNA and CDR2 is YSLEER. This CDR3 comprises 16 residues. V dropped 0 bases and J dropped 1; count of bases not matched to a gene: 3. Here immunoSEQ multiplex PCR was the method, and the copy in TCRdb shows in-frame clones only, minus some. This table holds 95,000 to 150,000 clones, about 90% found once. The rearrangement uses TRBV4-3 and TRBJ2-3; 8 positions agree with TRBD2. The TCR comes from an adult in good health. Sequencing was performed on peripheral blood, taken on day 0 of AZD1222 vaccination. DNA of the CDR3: TGCGCCAGCAGCCAAGAGGACGGGAGGGGCACAGATACGCAGTATTTT. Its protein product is CASSQEDGRGTDTQYF.